Listed here are 17 T cell receptor beta chains from one sample, sequenced in a study of Graves' ophthalmopathy and Graves' hyperthyroidism. RNA served as the template for amplifying TCR beta CDR3 regions. Second-round multiplex PCR came after first-round RT-PCR with HTBI primers. One entry per CDR3 protein results from TCRdb running MiXCR on the multiplex PCR reads. The sample has 650,000 to 800,000 distinct CDR3 sequences; under 50% are singletons. The sequenced sample consisted of peripheral blood. These receptors all stem from an adult man with Graves' ophthalmopathy.

The genes are TRBV29-1 and TRBJ2-1; 14 positions agree with TRBD2. CDR1 and CDR2 (germline): SQVTM, ANQGSEA. The V segment lost 4 bases and the J segment 4 bases; nucleotides outside the gene matches: 3. The CDR3 extends over 15 amino acids. CDR3 amino acids: CSVGTSGRLYNEQFF. The CDR3 nucleotides are TGCAGCGTTGGGACTAGCGGGAGGCTTTACAATGAGCAGTTCTTC.

V and J are TRBV4-3 and TRBJ2-7; D unresolved. The germline gives CDR1 LGHNA, CDR2 YSLEER. This CDR3 contains 14 residues. The V end lost 0 bases, the J end lost 1 base, and 7 bases lay between the germline ends. The CDR3 bases are TGCGCCAGCAGCCAAGATTCACGTTCCTACGAGCAGTACTTC. It yields the protein CASSQDSRSYEQYF.

This clonotype was counted ten times or more. V and J are TRBV9 and TRBJ2-2; the D gene is possibly TRBD2 (6 bases). The CDR3 covers 16 residues. Trimming left V 1 base short and J 1 base short, with 11 bases between. Germline loops: CDR1 SGDLS, CDR2 YYNGEE. CDR3 sequence (DNA): TGTGCCAGCAGCGTAAGGCCAGCGGGGAACACCGGGGAGCTGTTTTTT. Its protein is CASSVRPAGNTGELFF.

This clonotype came up many times. The chain employs TRBV10-3 and TRBJ1-6; the D gene is possibly TRBD1 (6 bases). CDR3 length: 13 residues. The V end was cut by 5 bases, the J end by 7 bases, with 9 bases between. Germline CDR1 is ENHRY and CDR2 is SYGVKD. CDR3 DNA sequence: TGTGCCATCAGTACAGGGTGGAATTCACCCCTCCACTTT. Translation gives CAISTGWNSPLHF.

The chain carries TRBV25-1 and TRBJ2-7; the match to TRBD2 covers 8 bases. The trim removed 10 bases at V and 4 bases at J, leaving 12 bases unmatched. The germline V gene has CDR1 MGHDK and CDR2 SYGVNS. CDR3 size: 14 residues. In DNA form, the CDR3 reads TGTGCCACCAAGCCGGGACTAGTCCAGTACGAGCAGTACTTC. This gives the protein CATKPGLVQYEQYF.

This rearrangement joins TRBV7-8 to TRBJ1-3, with TRBD1 identical over 9 bases. The CDR3 is made up of 14 amino acids. From germline, CDR1 is SGHVS and CDR2 FQNEAQ. J gave up 8 bases and V 2 bases, and 4 bases lay outside the gene matches. The CDR3 DNA reads TGTGCCAGCAGCTTAACAGGGGGCGGCTACACCATATATTTT. It is translated as CASSLTGGGYTIYF.

This clonotype was seen at least ten times. A junction end diverges from the germline sequence, so it may reflect a read error. The V gene is TRBV29-1, the J gene TRBJ1-1; D is uncertain. CDR1 and CDR2 (germline): SQVTM, ANQGSEA. The CDR3 has 10 residues. This CDR3 is CSVADTQAFF. For the CDR3, the DNA is TGCAGCGTAGCCGACACTCAAGCTTTCTTT.

V is TRBV6-5 and J is TRBJ2-5; no clear D gene. V was shortened by 2 bases and J by 3 bases, with 13 bases between the two germline ends. Looked up from germline, CDR1 is MNHEY and CDR2 is SVGAGI. The CDR3 consists of 15 residues. CDR3 nucleotides: TGTGCCAGCAGTTACGCTGGGTTAACCAAAGAGACCCAGTACTTC. Amino acids: CASSYAGLTKETQYF.

This clonotype was observed at least ten times. With a much larger clone just one base away, this may be a read error. V gene TRBV6-5 combines with J gene TRBJ2-7; the D call may be TRBD1 or TRBD2 (5 bases each). Deletions cut 5 bases from V and 4 bases from J, with 9 bases between. Per the germline V gene, CDR1 is MNHEY and CDR2 is SVGAGI. The CDR3 runs 12 residues. The CDR3 nucleotides read TGTGCCAGCAGTGGGGACGGGTACGAGCAGTACTTC. It is translated as CASSGDGYEQYF.

This clonotype was seen only a few times. The V gene is TRBV5-8, the J gene TRBJ2-5; D is possibly TRBD1 (6 bases). Germline V CDR1 and CDR2: SGHTS, YDEGEE. With 4 bases removed from V and 1 base from J, the gap between germline ends came to 17 bases. The CDR3 runs to 16 residues. The CDR3 loop is CASSQVMGQLQETQYF. CDR3 in DNA: TGTGCCAGCAGCCAAGTAATGGGACAACTCCAAGAGACCCAGTACTTC.

This clonotype was observed many times. The chain is built from TRBV12-3 or TRBV12-4 and TRBJ1-5, with 9 bases lining up with TRBD1. Germline trimming cut 7 bases from V and 7 bases from J; bases unmatched to any gene: 5. This CDR3 spans 13 amino acids. The DNA of the CDR3 is TGTGCCAGCAACCGGGACAGGGTACAGCCCCAGCATTTT. Residues: CASNRDRVQPQHF.

The chain carries TRBV13 and TRBJ2-7, with 9 bases fitting TRBD1. Germline V gene data show CDR1 as PRHDT and CDR2 as FYEKMQ (reference sequence). This CDR3 is 13 amino acids long. V dropped 5 bases and J dropped 11; count of bases not matched to a gene: 10. CDR3 protein: CASSQQDRGGKYF. The DNA of the CDR3 is TGTGCCAGCAGCCAGCAGGACAGGGGTGGAAAGTACTTC.

In this sample, this clonotype turned up a few times. The chain employs TRBV7-3 and TRBJ2-7; 8 bases are a match to TRBD1. The closer fit of TRBJ2-1 to the DNA end suggests the J call may be wrong. Per the germline V gene, CDR1 is SGHTA and CDR2 is FQGTGA. This CDR3 is 14 amino acids long. The DNA of the CDR3 is TGTGCCAGCAGTCCGGGACAGGAATACAATGAGCAGTTCTTC. Translated: CASSPGQEYNEQFF.

V gene TRBV25-1 combines with J gene TRBJ2-6; tentative D call: TRBD1 (5 bases). V lost 8 bases to trimming and J lost 3 bases, with 8 bases between them. Germline CDR1 and CDR2: MGHDK and SYGVNS. CDR3 size: 13 residues. This chain's CDR3 is CASDSYGANVLTF. In nucleotides, the CDR3 is TGTGCCAGCGACAGCTATGGGGCCAACGTCCTGACTTTC.

The chain has TRBV2 and TRBJ1-2; tentative D call: TRBD1 (6 bases). Germline CDR1 and CDR2: SNHLY and FYNNEI. This CDR3 contains 15 residues. Trimming removed 2 bases from V and 4 bases from J, with 14 bases in between. This CDR3 is CASSESQGTSYGYTF. The CDR3 DNA reads TGTGCCAGCAGTGAAAGCCAGGGGACGTCCTATGGCTACACCTTC.

This clonotype has at least ten counts. The genes are TRBV6-1 and TRBJ1-5; 9 nucleotides align to TRBD1. The CDR3 runs 15 residues. V trimming: 0 bases; J trimming: 6 bases; junction bases outside the gene matches: 3. The germline gives CDR1 MNHNS, CDR2 SASEGT. This CDR3 is CASSEAGTGSQPQHF. DNA for the CDR3: TGTGCCAGCAGTGAAGCGGGGACAGGGAGTCAGCCCCAGCATTTT.

The rearrangement joins TRBV7-2 to TRBJ1-6; no definite D call. Germline V gene sequence: CDR1 SGHTA, CDR2 FQGNSA. The V and J ends lost 3 bases and 5 bases respectively, with 11 bases between them. This CDR3 has 15 residues. This CDR3 reads CASSLPGSNNSPLHF. CDR3 nucleotides: TGTGCCAGCAGCTTGCCTGGGTCAAATAATTCACCCCTCCACTTT.